The 14 T cell receptor beta chains presented below share a single source sample, sequenced in a study of cytomegalovirus exposure and HLA in healthy donors. PCR amplification relied on 60 Vbeta primers (plus 13 Jbeta primers). The method was immunoSEQ multiplex PCR; TCRdb's version includes in-frame clones alone and lacks a portion of them. The sample records more than 95,000 clones, approximately 80% being singletons. Sequencing was performed on PBMCs. Receptor source: a man aged 50-59 years in good health and CMV-seropositive.

This clone was recorded a few times. The V call is TRBV5-4, the J call TRBJ2-5; TRBD2 matches at 9 bases. The CDR3 loop spans 15 amino acids. Losses at the gene ends were 4 bases for V and 5 bases for J; bases not matched to a gene: 9. Germline V gene lookup returns CDR1 SGHNT and CDR2 YYREEE (reference sequence). CDR3: CASSQSGGGDETQYF. CDR3 DNA sequence: TGTGCCAGCAGCCAGTCAGGCGGGGGGGATGAGACCCAGTACTTC.

The chain recombines TRBV5-1 with TRBJ2-6, with 8 bases identical to TRBD1. CDR1 and CDR2 from the germline V gene are SGHRS and YFSETQ. There are 19 residues in the CDR3. V lost 5 bases to trimming and J lost 4 bases; unmatched junction nucleotides: 17. The CDR3 bases are TGCGCCAGCAGGGACAGGGTTGATCAGGTTGGATCCGGGGCCAACGTCCTGACTTTC. Residues: CASRDRVDQVGSGANVLTF.

The CDR3 DNA reads as TGCGCCAGCAGCCAAGATCTTCGCCTAGCGGGAATCTACGAGCAGTACTTC. Its protein is CASSQDLRLAGIYEQYF. The chain has TRBV4-1 and TRBJ2-7; 9 nucleotides match TRBD2. J was trimmed by 3 bases and V by 0 bases; bases with no gene match: 9. There are 17 residues in the CDR3. Germline V gene lookup returns CDR1 MGHRA and CDR2 YSYEKL.

The genes are TRBV15 and TRBJ2-7; D gene unclear. Deletions cut 0 bases from V and 4 bases from J, with 16 bases between. Germline CDR1 and CDR2: LNHNV and YYDKDF (reference sequence). The CDR3 is made up of 16 amino acids. The CDR3 nucleotides are TGTGCCACCAGCAGAGATTCCCCAGGTGGTGGTTACGAGCAGTACTTC. It is translated as CATSRDSPGGGYEQYF.

The chain recombines TRBV5-1 with TRBJ2-7; TRBD1 might be the D (7 bases). CDR3 length equals 15 residues. Trimming cost V 3 bases and J 3 bases, with 16 bases left between them. The germline V gene has CDR1 SGHRS and CDR2 YFSETQ. CDR3 loop: CASSWGATGSYEQYF. The CDR3 bases are TGCGCCAGCAGCTGGGGGGCGACAGGGAGCTACGAGCAGTACTTC.

The chain combines TRBV19 with TRBJ1-2, with 11 bases that match TRBD1. With 0 bases clipped from V and 5 bases from J, the junction kept 11 bases outside the gene matches. The CDR3 sequence is 18 residues long. CDR1 LNHDA and CDR2 SQIVND come from the germline V gene (reference sequence). The CDR3 reads CASSIDPGTGGSLYGYTF. The CDR3 DNA follows: TGTGCCAGTAGTATAGATCCCGGGACAGGGGGAAGCCTGTATGGCTACACCTTC. Variable domain in full (rest from reference TRBV19 and TRBJ1-2): DGGITQSPKYLFRKEGQNVTLSCEQNLNHDAMYWYRQDPGQGLRLIYYSQIVNDFQKGDIAEGYSVSREKKESFPLTVTSAQKNPTAFYLCASSIDPGTGGSLYGYTFGSGTRLTVV.

The chain joins TRBV9 to TRBJ1-1; D gene uncertain. The CDR3 has 14 residues. Trimming cost V 2 bases and J 1 base, with 9 bases left between them. Germline CDR1 reads SGDLS; CDR2 reads YYNGEE. The CDR3 coding sequence is TGTGCCAGCAGCGTTGGACTGGGGAACACTGAAGCTTTCTTT. It encodes CASSVGLGNTEAFF.

The V gene is TRBV5-1, the J gene TRBJ2-5, with 8 nucleotides matching TRBD1. The length of the CDR3 is 15 residues. The junction had 4 bases not matched to a gene; V was cut back by 2 bases and J by 1 base. Germline V gene sequence: CDR1 SGHRS, CDR2 YFSETQ. This CDR3 reads CASSFQGTGQETQYF. The CDR3 region has the DNA TGCGCCAGCAGCTTTCAGGGGACAGGCCAAGAGACCCAGTACTTC.

The V and J genes are TRBV7-2 and TRBJ2-7; a possible D gene is TRBD2 (6 bases). The CDR3 has 15 residues. V lost 2 bases and J 7 bases, leaving 18 bases between the germline ends. CDR1 and CDR2 (germline): SGHTA, FQGNSA. CDR3 residues: CASSLLVGTGREQYF. The CDR3 region has the DNA TGTGCCAGCAGCTTATTGGTGGGCACGGGGAGGGAGCAGTACTTC.

The chain is built from TRBV28 and TRBJ2-5, with 8 bases aligning to TRBD1. The trim removed 5 bases at V and 5 bases at J, leaving 7 bases unmatched. Germline CDR1 reads MDHEN; CDR2 reads SYDVKM. The CDR3 extends over 14 amino acids. DNA for the CDR3: TGTGCCAGCAGTCCCCCGTGGACAGGGGAGACCCAGTACTTC. It yields the protein CASSPPWTGETQYF.

This rearrangement joins TRBV6-5 to TRBJ1-2; no clear D gene. The CDR3 contains 13 residues. V was cut by 5 bases and J by 3 bases, with 10 bases left in between. Germline V CDR1 and CDR2: MNHEY, SVGAGI. The CDR3 DNA follows: TGTGCCAGCAGTCCCCTGGGCTACTATGGCTACACCTTC. It codes for CASSPLGYYGYTF.

The chain couples TRBV18 to TRBJ2-5; no definite D call. Germline assignment: CDR1 KGHSH and CDR2 LQKENI. V was shortened by 0 bases and J by 4 bases, with 9 bases between the two germline ends. The CDR3 has 14 amino acids. CDR3 in DNA: TGTGCCAGCTCACCACCGGGTACGGGAGAGACCCAGTACTTC. Its protein is CASSPPGTGETQYF.

J is TRBJ2-2 and V is TRBV7-9, with 7 bases lining up with TRBD2. Germline loops: CDR1 SEHNR, CDR2 FQNEAQ (reference sequence). CDR3 size: 16 residues. Trimming removed 5 bases from V and 2 bases from J; junction bases left unmatched: 8. CDR3 DNA sequence: TGTGCCAGCAGCACCCCTAGCGGCGTAAACACCGGGGAGCTGTTTTTT. Protein product: CASSTPSGVNTGELFF. Using reference TRBV7-9 and TRBJ2-2 for the parts outside the CDR3, the full variable domain is DTGVSQNPRHKITKRGQNVTFRCDPISEHNRLYWYRQTLGQGPEFLTYFQNEAQLEKSRLLSDRFSAERPKGSFSTLEIQRTEQGDSAMYLCASSTPSGVNTGELFFGEGSRLTVL.

The genes are TRBV28 and TRBJ2-7, with TRBD2 matching 8 bases. Germline values: CDR1 MDHEN, CDR2 SYDVKM. This CDR3 has 13 residues. Germline trimming cut 7 bases from V and 3 bases from J; bases unmatched to any gene: 5. The CDR3 here is CASKPGGLYEQYF. The CDR3, as DNA: TGTGCCAGCAAACCGGGGGGGCTCTACGAGCAGTACTTC.